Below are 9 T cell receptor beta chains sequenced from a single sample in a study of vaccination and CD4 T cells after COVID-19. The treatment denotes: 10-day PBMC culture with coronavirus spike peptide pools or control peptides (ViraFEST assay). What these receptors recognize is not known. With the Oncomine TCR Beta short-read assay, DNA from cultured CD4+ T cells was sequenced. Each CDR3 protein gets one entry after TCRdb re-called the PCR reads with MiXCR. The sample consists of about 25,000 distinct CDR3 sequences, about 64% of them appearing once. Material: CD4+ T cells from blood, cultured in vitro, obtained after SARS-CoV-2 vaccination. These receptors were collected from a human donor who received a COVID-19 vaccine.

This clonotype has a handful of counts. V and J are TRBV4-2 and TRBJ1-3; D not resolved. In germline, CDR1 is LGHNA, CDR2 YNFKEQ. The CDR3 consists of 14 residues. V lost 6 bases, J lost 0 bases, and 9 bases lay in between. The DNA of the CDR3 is TGTGCCAGCAGTCACGACGGCTCTGGAAACACCATATATTTT. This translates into CASSHDGSGNTIYF.

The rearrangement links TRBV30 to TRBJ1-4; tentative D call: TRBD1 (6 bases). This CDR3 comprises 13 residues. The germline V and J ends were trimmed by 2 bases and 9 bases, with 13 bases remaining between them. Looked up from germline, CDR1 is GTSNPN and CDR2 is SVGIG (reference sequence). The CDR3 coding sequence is TGTGCCTGGAGTCGTCAGGGGTTGAAAAAACTGTTTTTT. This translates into CAWSRQGLKKLFF.

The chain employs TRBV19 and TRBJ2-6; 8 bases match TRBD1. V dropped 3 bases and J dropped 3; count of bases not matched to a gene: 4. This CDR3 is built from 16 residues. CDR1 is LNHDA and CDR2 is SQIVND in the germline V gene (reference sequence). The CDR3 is CASSIGQGGGANVLTF. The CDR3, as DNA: TGTGCCAGTAGTATTGGACAGGGTGGTGGGGCCAACGTCCTGACTTTC.

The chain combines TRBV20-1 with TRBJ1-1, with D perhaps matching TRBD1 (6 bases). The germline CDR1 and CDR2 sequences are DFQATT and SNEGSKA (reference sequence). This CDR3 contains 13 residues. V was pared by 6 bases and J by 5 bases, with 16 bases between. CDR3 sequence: CSAPTNRDTEAFF. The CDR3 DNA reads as TGCAGTGCACCTACGAACAGGGATACTGAAGCTTTCTTT.

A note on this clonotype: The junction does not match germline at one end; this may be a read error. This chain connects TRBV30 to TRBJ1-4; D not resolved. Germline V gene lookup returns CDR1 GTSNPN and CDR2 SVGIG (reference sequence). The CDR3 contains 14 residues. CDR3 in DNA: TGTGCCGGGAGCCGCCGGACAACTAATGAAAAACTGTTTTTT. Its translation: CAGSRRTTNEKLFF.

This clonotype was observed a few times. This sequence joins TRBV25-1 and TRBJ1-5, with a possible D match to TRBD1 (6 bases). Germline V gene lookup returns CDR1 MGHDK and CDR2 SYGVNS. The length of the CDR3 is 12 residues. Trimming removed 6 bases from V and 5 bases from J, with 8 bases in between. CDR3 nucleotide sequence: TGTGCCAGCAGACAGGGAGATCAGCCCCAGCATTTT. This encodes CASRQGDQPQHF.

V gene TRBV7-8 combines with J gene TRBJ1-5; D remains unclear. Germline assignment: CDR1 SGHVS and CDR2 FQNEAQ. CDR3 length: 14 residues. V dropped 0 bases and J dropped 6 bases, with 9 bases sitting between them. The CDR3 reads CASSLARAGQPQHF. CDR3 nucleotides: TGTGCCAGCAGCTTAGCGCGGGCGGGTCAGCCCCAGCATTTT. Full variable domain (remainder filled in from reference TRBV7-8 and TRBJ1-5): GAGVSQSPRYKVAKRGQDVALRCDPISGHVSLFWYQQALGQGPEFLTYFQNEAQLDKSGLPSDRFFAERPEGSVSTLKIQRTQQEDSAVYLCASSLARAGQPQHFGDGTRLSIL.

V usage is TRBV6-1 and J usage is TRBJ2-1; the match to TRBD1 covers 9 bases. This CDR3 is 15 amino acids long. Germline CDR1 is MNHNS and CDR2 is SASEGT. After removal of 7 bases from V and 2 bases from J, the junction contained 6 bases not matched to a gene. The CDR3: CASTPRDRAYNEQFF. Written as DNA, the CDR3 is TGTGCCAGCACCCCCCGGGACAGGGCCTACAATGAGCAGTTCTTC.

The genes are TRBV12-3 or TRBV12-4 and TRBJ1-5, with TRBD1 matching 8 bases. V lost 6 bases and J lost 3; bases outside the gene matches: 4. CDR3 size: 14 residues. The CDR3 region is CASSTTGANQPQHF. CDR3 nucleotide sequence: TGTGCCAGCAGCACGACAGGGGCCAATCAGCCCCAGCATTTT.